The clone carrying this T cell receptor (beta chain) appeared a few times. Antigen unknown. The sample is drawn from a study of T cells after yellow fever vaccination. For the study at large: Each low-cell-number fraction was prepared by means of SMART-Seq v4 Ultra Low Input. The study's findings and limits: Though weaker, the secondary response peaked faster, on day 5 versus 15.

The study made its TCR cDNA through 5'RACE template switching. That step introduced a universal primer site along with UMIs. TCRdb ran MiXCR on the 5' RACE reads and lists one entry per CDR3 protein. The sample holds some 560,000 distinct CDR3 sequences; roughly 17% are singletons and the top ten take 15% to 20%. Per the germline V gene, CDR1 is LGHDT and CDR2 is YNNKEL (reference sequence). The ends were cut back, 2 bases at V and 6 bases at J, with 6 bases in the middle. This CDR3 comprises 12 residues. This specimen was PBMCs, taken 5 days after the first yellow fever vaccination. The chain uses TRBV3-1 and TRBJ2-3; D gene ambiguous. This receptor was taken from a man aged 18 to 30 who received the YFV17D yellow fever vaccine. The CDR3: CASSQIRDTQYF. DNA for the CDR3: TGTGCCAGCAGCCAAATCCGGGATACGCAGTATTTT.